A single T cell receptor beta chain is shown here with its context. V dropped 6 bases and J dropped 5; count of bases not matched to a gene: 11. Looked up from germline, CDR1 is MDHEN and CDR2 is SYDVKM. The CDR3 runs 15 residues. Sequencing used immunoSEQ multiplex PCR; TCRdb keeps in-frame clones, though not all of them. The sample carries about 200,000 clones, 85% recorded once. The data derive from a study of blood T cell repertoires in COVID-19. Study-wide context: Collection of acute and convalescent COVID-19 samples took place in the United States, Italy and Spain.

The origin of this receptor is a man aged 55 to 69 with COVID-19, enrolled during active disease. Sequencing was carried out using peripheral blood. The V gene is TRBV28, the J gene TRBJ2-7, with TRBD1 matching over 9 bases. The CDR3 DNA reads TGTGCCAGCAGCTCAGGACAGGGGAGTGTCCACGAGCAGTACTTC. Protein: CASSSGQGSVHEQYF.